This T cell receptor beta chain was profiled in a study of blood T cell repertoires in COVID-19. Study at large: Acute-phase and convalescent COVID-19 samples originated in the United States, Italy and Spain. PBMCs, B-cell-depleted T cells, or T cells were the source of the cDNA or gDNA that made up the material.

The CDR3 length is 14 residues. Trimming took off 4 bases at V and 5 bases at J, with 14 bases between the two ends. In germline, CDR1 is LNHDA, CDR2 SQIVND (reference sequence). The count of this clone is one. The table came from immunoSEQ multiplex PCR; TCRdb's copy has only in-frame clones and leaves some out. Here the sample spans about 310,000 clones, around 86% being singletons. The receptor's source is a man between 45 and 60 years old with active or convalescent COVID-19. The J gene is TRBJ1-1, the V gene TRBV19, with D possibly matching TRBD1 (6 bases). The sample was peripheral blood. The chain's CDR3 is CASSRQVGETEAFF. The CDR3 DNA reads TGTGCCAGTAGTAGACAGGTCGGGGAGACTGAAGCTTTCTTT.